This record concerns one TCR beta chain sequence. Authors' methods: Reference gene primer amplification gave estimated nucleated cell counts. Data came from immunoSEQ multiplex PCR; TCRdb stores just in-frame clones and leaves some out. V and J calls and clone size are those listed in that table; D and trimming were worked out from the DNA. The data show 55,000 to 70,000 clones, 80% to 90% seen once. These data belong to a study of blood T cell repertoires in COVID-19. Whole-study context: Researchers got acute and convalescent COVID-19 samples from the United States, Italy and Spain. Sample material is recorded as cDNA or gDNA derived from T cells, B-cell-depleted T cells, or PBMCs.

The germline V gene has CDR1 SNHLY and CDR2 FYNNEI. V was pared by 1 base and J by 9 bases, with 10 bases between. The CDR3 is 13 residues long. Sequenced input: peripheral blood. This TCR derives from a man aged 55 to 70 with active or convalescent COVID-19. The chain uses TRBV2 and TRBJ2-1; the D gene is possibly TRBD2 (5 bases). CDR3 residues: CASSEETRTEQFF. The CDR3 DNA follows: TGTGCCAGCAGTGAAGAAACTAGGACTGAGCAGTTCTTC.